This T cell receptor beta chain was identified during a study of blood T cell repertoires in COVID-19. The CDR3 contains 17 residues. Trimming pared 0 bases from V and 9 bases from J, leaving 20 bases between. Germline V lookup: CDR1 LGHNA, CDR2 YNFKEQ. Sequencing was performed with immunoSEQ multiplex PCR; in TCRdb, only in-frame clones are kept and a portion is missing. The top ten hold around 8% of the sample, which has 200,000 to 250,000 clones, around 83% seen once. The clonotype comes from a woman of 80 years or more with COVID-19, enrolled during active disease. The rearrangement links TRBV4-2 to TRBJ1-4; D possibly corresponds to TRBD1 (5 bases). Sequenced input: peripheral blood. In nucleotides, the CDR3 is TGTGCCAGCAGCCAAGAGATGGGCCAGGGCCCCACACAAAAACTGTTTTTT. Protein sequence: CASSQEMGQGPTQKLFF.